There are many counts of the clone carrying this T cell receptor (beta chain). Its matching antigen is unknown. The data belong to a study of CD8 T cells in ankylosing spondylitis. V was clipped by 0 bases and J by 3 bases, with 10 bases between them. The CDR3 totals 15 residues. Germline V gives CDR1 SGHRS, CDR2 YFSETQ. Quantitative 5'-RACE with molecular barcodes generated TCR beta libraries. TCRdb recomputed calls from the 5' RACE reads with MiXCR, one row per CDR3 protein. The repertoire holds about 130,000 distinct CDR3 sequences, with over 10% as singletons. Study results and limitations: A TCR beta motif of seven or eight highly homologous variants appeared characteristic of ankylosing spondylitis blood. Earlier literature documents some of the motif variants in reactive arthritis synovial fluid and blood. Researchers reportedly found disease-linked clones significantly enriched in matched ankylosing spondylitis synovial fluid.

The V gene is TRBV5-1, the J gene TRBJ2-1, with D tentatively TRBD1 (5 bases). Specimen: blood, either unsorted or a sorted T cell fraction (not recorded which). This receptor was obtained from a female donor with ankylosing spondylitis or in good health (not recorded which). The CDR3 loop is CASSLEGQLYNEQFF. Here the CDR3 DNA reads TGCGCCAGCAGCTTGGAGGGGCAGCTCTACAATGAGCAGTTCTTC.